The 5 T cell receptor beta chains in this list originate from one sample, sequenced in a study of CD8+CD57+ T cells in acquired aplastic anemia. Genomic DNA, the template, was used for profiling of the TCR beta VDJ and CDR3. TCRdb ran MiXCR on the reads and lists one entry per CDR3 protein. This sample has about 180,000 distinct CDR3 sequences; 35% to 50% occur once, and the top ten carry about 2.9%. The material sequenced was sorted CD4+, CD8+, or CD8+CD57+ T cells (not recorded which) from PBMCs. Source of these receptors: a human donor in good health.

This clonotype showed up just once. In nucleotides, the CDR3 is TGTGCCAGTCAACAGGGATCGCTCACTGAAGCTTTCTTT. Its protein product is CASQQGSLTEAFF. The chain recombines TRBV19 with TRBJ1-1; TRBD1 might be the D (6 bases). Looked up from germline, CDR1 is LNHDA and CDR2 is SQIVND (reference sequence). Trimming took 8 bases from V and 4 from J, leaving 14 bases between them. CDR3 length equals 13 residues.

This clonotype came up many times. The chain uses TRBV24-1 and TRBJ1-1; perhaps TRBD1 as D (6 bases). From germline, CDR1 is KGHDR and CDR2 SFDVKD. The CDR3 extends over 14 amino acids. Trimming stripped 7 bases from V and 2 bases from J, with 13 bases between. The CDR3 is CATRATGVNTEAFF. The CDR3 DNA is TGTGCCACCAGAGCGACAGGAGTCAACACTGAAGCTTTCTTT.

This clonotype was counted ten times or more. The chain uses TRBV28 and TRBJ2-7; weak D call: TRBD1 (6 bases). Trimming stripped 5 bases from V and 2 bases from J, with 10 bases between. The CDR3 loop spans 13 amino acids. Germline V gene lookup returns CDR1 MDHEN and CDR2 SYDVKM. The CDR3 region has the DNA TGTGCCAGCAGTACCGGGACACCCTACGAGCAGTACTTC. Translating gives CASSTGTPYEQYF.

This clonotype was picked up a small number of times. J is TRBJ1-1 and V is TRBV11-1, with D unclear. The CDR3 is 12 amino acids. V was cut by 1 base and J by 6 bases, with 6 bases left in between. From germline, CDR1 is SGHAT and CDR2 FQDESV (reference sequence). The CDR3 sequence: CASSLGVSEAFF. The CDR3 nucleotides read TGTGCCAGCAGCTTAGGTGTCTCTGAAGCTTTCTTT. Together with reference TRBV11-1 and TRBJ1-1, the CDR3 gives the full variable domain: EAEVAQSPRYKITEKSQAVAFWCDPISGHATLYWYRQILGQGPELLVQFQDESVVDDSQLPKDRFSAERLKGVDSTLKIQPAELGDSAMYLCASSLGVSEAFFGQGTRLTVV.

Points on this clonotype: One base away lies a much larger clone, so this may be a sequencing read error. The chain combines TRBV27 with TRBJ1-6; 7 nucleotides align to TRBD1. The germline CDR1 and CDR2 sequences are MNHEY and SMNVEV (reference sequence). The CDR3 length is 14 residues. V lost 5 bases and J lost 8; bases outside the gene matches: 6. In DNA form, the CDR3 reads TGTGCCAGCAGTGGGGACAGTTATTATTCACCCCTCCACTTT. Its protein product is CASSGDSYYSPLHF.